This TCR beta chain came from a study of T cells in localized non-small cell lung cancer. This clone was observed a few times. Antigen specificity is unknown. General study results and limits: In adjacent lung appeared a median about 58 of the top 100 tumor clones.

The CDR3 has 13 residues. V shed 6 bases and J shed 6 bases, with 14 bases lying between them. Libraries were prepared by immunoSEQ multiplex PCR; TCRdb keeps only in-frame clonotypes and omits some of them. This sample yields about 2,100 clones, of which about 23% are seen a single time; 9.2% belongs to the top ten. The chain joins TRBV23-1 to TRBJ1-1; the D gene is possibly TRBD1 (5 bases). TRBV23-1 is an open reading frame, and its role is uncertain. The sequence came from a female donor of 60 years or more with stage II lung adenocarcinoma. The input for sequencing was lung tumor tissue, taken before any cancer treatment. The CDR3 DNA reads as TGCGCCAGCAGCTTAATTGGCAGGGCTGAAGCTTTCTTT. Amino acid sequence: CASSLIGRAEAFF.